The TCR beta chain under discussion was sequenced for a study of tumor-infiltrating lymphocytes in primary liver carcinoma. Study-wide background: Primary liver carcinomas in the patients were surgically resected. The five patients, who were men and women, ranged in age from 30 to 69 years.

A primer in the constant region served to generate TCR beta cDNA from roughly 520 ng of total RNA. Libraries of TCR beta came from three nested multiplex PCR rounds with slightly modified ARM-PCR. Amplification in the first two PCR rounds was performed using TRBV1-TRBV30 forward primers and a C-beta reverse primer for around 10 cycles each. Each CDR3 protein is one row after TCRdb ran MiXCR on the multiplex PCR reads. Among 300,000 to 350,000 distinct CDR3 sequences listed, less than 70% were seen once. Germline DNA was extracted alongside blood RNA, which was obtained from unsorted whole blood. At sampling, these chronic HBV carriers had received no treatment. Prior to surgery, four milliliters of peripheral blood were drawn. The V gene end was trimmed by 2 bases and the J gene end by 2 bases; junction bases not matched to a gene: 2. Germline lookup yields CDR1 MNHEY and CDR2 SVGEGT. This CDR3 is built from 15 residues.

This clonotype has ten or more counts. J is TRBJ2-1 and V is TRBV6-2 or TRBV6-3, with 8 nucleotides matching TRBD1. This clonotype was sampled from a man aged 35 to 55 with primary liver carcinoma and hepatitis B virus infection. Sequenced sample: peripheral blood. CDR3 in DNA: TGTGCCAGCAGTTACGGGACAGGCCCCTACAATGAGCAGTTCTTC. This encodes CASSYGTGPYNEQFF.